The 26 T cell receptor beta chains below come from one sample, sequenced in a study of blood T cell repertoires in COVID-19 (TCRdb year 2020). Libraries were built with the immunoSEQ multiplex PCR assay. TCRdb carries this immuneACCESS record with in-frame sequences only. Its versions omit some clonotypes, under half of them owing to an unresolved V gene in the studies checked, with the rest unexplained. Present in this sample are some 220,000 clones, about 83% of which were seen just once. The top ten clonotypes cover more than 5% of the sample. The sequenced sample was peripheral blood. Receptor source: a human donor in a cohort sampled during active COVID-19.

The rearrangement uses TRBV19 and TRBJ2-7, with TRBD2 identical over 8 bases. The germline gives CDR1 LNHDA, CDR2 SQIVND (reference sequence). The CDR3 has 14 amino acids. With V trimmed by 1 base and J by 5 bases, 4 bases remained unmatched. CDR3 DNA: TGTGCCAGTAGTATAGCTAGCGGGTTTAACGAGCAGTACTTC. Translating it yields CASSIASGFNEQYF. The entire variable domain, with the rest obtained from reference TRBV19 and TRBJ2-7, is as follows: DGGITQSPKYLFRKEGQNVTLSCEQNLNHDAMYWYRQDPGQGLRLIYYSQIVNDFQKGDIAEGYSVSREKKESFPLTVTSAQKNPTAFYLCASSIASGFNEQYFGPGTRLTVT.

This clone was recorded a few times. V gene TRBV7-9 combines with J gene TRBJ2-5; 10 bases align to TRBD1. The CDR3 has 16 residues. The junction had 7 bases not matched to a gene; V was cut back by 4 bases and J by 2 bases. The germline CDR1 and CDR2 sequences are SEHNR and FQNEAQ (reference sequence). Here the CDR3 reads CASSWDRGYVQETQYF. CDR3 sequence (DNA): TGTGCCAGCAGCTGGGACAGGGGATACGTTCAAGAGACCCAGTACTTC.

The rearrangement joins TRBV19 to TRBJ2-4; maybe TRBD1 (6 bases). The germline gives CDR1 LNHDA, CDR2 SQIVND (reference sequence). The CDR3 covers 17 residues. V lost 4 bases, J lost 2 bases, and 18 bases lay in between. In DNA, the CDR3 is TGTGCCAGTAGTAGGCTGGCACAACAGGGAACCAAAAACATTCAGTACTTC. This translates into CASSRLAQQGTKNIQYF.

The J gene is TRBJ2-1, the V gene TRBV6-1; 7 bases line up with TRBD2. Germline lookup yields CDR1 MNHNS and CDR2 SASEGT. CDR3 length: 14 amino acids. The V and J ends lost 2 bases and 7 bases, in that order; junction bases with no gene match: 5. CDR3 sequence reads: CASSERGEKNEQFF. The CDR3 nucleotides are TGTGCCAGCAGTGAACGGGGGGAGAAAAATGAGCAGTTCTTC.

The DNA of the CDR3 is TGTGCCAGCAGCTTTCGGACAGGGGTTAGGCCTGGGGCCAACGTCCTGACTTTC. It codes for CASSFRTGVRPGANVLTF. The chain uses TRBV7-2 and TRBJ2-6, with TRBD1 identical over 9 bases. CDR1 is SGHTA, CDR2 FQGNSA, per germline. V dropped 3 bases and J dropped 2; count of bases not matched to a gene: 8. This CDR3 contains 18 residues. Using reference TRBV7-2 and TRBJ2-6 for the parts outside the CDR3, the full variable domain is GAGVSQSPSNKVTEKGKDVELRCDPISGHTALYWYRQSLGQGLEFLIYFQGNSAPDKSGLPSDRFSAERTGGSVSTLTIQRTQQEDSAVYLCASSFRTGVRPGANVLTFGAGSRLTVL.

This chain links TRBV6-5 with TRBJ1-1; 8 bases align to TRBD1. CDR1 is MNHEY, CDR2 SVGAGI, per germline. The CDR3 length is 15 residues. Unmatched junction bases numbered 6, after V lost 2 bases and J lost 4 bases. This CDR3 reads CASSYQTGGITEAFF. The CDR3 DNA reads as TGTGCCAGCAGTTACCAAACAGGGGGAATCACTGAAGCTTTCTTT.

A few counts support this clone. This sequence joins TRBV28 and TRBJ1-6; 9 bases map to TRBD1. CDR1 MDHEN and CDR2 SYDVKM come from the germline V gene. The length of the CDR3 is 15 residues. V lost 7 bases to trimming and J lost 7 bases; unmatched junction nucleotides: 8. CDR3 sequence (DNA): TGTGCCAGCAATATTCCCGGGACAGGGAATTCACCCCTCCACTTT. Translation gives CASNIPGTGNSPLHF.

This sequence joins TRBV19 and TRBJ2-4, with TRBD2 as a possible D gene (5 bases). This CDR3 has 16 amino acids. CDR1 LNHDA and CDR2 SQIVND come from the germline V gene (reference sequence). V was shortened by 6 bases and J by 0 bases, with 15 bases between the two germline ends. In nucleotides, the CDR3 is TGTGCCAGTAGCGTAAGCGGCCGCCTAGCCAAAAACATTCAGTACTTC. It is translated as CASSVSGRLAKNIQYF.

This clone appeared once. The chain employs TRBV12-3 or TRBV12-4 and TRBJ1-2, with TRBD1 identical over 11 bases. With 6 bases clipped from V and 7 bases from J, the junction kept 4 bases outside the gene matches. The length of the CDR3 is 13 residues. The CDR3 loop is CASRGTGGRGYTF. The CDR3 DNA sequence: TGTGCCAGCAGGGGGACAGGGGGTCGTGGCTACACCTTC.

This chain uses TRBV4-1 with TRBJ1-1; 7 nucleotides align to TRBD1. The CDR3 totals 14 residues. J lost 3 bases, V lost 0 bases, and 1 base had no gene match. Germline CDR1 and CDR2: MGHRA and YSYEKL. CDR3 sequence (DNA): TGCGCCAGCAGCCAAGACAGGGGGGACACTGAAGCTTTCTTT. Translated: CASSQDRGDTEAFF.

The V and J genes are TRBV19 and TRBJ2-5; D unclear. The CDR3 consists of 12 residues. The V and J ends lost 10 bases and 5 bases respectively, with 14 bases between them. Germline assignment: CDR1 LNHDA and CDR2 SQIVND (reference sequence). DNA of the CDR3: TGTGCCACCAGAGGCCTCCCGGAGACCCAGTACTTC. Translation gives CATRGLPETQYF. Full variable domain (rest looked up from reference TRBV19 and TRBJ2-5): DGGITQSPKYLFRKEGQNVTLSCEQNLNHDAMYWYRQDPGQGLRLIYYSQIVNDFQKGDIAEGYSVSREKKESFPLTVTSAQKNPTAFYLCATRGLPETQYFGPGTRLLVL.

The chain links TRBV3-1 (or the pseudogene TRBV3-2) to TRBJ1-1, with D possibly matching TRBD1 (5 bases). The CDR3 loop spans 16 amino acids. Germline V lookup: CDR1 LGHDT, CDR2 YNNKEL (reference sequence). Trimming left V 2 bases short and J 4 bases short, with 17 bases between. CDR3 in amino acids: CASSQNGRGRVTEAFF. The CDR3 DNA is TGTGCCAGCAGCCAAAACGGGAGGGGTAGGGTCACTGAAGCTTTCTTT.

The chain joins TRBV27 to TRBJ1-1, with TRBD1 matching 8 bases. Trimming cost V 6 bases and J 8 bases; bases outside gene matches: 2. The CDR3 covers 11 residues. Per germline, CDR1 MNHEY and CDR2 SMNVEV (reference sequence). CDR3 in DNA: TGTGCCAGCAGGGGACAGGCAGAAGCTTTCTTT. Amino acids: CASRGQAEAFF.

The CDR3 nucleotides are TGTGCCACCAGTCCGGGAGGTTTAAACACCGGGGAGCTGTTTTTT. Its translation: CATSPGGLNTGELFF. The J gene is TRBJ2-2, the V gene TRBV24-1; 7 bases align to TRBD2. CDR1 and CDR2 from the germline V gene are KGHDR and SFDVKD. The junction had 5 bases not matched to a gene; V was cut back by 6 bases and J by 2 bases. There are 15 residues in the CDR3.

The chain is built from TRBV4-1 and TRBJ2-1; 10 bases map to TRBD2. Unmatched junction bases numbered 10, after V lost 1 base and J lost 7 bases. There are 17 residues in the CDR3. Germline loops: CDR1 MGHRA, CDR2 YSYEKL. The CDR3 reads CASSQVTGGTSANEQFF. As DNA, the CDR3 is TGCGCCAGCAGCCAAGTAACTGGAGGGACTAGCGCGAATGAGCAGTTCTTC.

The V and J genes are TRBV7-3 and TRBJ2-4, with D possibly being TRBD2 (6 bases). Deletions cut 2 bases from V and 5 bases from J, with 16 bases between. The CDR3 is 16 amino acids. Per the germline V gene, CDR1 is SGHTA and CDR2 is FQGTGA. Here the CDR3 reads CASSLEGGVGENIQYF. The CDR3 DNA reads TGTGCCAGCAGCTTAGAGGGCGGGGTTGGAGAAAACATTCAGTACTTC. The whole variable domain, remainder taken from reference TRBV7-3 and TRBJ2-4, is GAGVSQTPSNKVTEKGKYVELRCDPISGHTALYWYRQSLGQGPEFLIYFQGTGAADDSGLPNDRFFAVRPEGSVSTLKIQRTERGDSAVYLCASSLEGGVGENIQYFGAGTRLSVL.

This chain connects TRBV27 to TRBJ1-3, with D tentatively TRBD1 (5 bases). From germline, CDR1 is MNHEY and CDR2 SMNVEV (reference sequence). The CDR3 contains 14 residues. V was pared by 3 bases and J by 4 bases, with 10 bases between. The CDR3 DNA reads TGTGCCAGCAGTTTCCGGGGGAAAGGAAACACCATATATTTT. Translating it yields CASSFRGKGNTIYF.

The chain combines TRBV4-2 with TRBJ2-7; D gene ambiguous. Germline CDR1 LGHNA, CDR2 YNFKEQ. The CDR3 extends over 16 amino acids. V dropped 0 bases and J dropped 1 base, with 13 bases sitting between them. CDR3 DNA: TGTGCCAGCAGCCAAGATAGGAGCTACCCTTCCTACGAGCAGTACTTC. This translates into CASSQDRSYPSYEQYF.

The CDR3 region is CASRQGGREGYTF. The CDR3 DNA follows: TGTGCCAGCAGACAAGGGGGCCGTGAAGGCTACACCTTC. The chain uses TRBV27 and TRBJ1-2; 7 bases are shared with TRBD1. The V and J ends lost 6 bases and 8 bases, in that order; junction bases with no gene match: 9. CDR3 length equals 13 residues. Germline assignment: CDR1 MNHEY and CDR2 SMNVEV (reference sequence).

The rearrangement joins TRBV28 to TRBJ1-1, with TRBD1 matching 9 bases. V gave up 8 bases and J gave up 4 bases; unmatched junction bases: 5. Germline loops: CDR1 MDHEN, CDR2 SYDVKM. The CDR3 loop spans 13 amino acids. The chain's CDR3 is CASLTGGSTEAFF. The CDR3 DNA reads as TGTGCCAGCCTGACAGGGGGGAGCACTGAAGCTTTCTTT.

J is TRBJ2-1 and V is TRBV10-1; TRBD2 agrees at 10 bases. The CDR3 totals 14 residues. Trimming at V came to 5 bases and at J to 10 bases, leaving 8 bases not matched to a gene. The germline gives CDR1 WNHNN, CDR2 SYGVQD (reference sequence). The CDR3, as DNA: TGCGCCAGCAGTATCACTAGCGGGACAGGCGAGCAGTTCTTC. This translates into CASSITSGTGEQFF.

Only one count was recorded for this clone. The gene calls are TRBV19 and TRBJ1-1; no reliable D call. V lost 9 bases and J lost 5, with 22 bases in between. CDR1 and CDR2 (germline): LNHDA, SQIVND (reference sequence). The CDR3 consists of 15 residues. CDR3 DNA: TGTGCCAGCCAGTGGGAGAGGTCGAGAAGTACTGAAGCTTTCTTT. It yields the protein CASQWERSRSTEAFF.

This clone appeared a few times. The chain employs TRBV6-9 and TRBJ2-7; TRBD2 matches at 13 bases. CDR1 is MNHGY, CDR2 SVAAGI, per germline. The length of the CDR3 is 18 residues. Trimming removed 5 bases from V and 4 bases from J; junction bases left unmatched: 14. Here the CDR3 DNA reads TGTGCCAGCAGTCCCCACTGGACTAGCGGGAGATCAAGGTACGAGCAGTACTTC. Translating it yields CASSPHWTSGRSRYEQYF.

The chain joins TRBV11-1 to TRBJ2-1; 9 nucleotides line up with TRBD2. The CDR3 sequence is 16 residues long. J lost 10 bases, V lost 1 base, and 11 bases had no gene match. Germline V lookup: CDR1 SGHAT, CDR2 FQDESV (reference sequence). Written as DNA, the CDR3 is TGTGCCAGCAGCTTAGTAGCTAGCGGGGTGTTTTTGGAGCAGTTCTTC. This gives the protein CASSLVASGVFLEQFF. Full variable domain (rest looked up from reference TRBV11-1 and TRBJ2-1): EAEVAQSPRYKITEKSQAVAFWCDPISGHATLYWYRQILGQGPELLVQFQDESVVDDSQLPKDRFSAERLKGVDSTLKIQPAELGDSAMYLCASSLVASGVFLEQFFGPGTRLTVL.

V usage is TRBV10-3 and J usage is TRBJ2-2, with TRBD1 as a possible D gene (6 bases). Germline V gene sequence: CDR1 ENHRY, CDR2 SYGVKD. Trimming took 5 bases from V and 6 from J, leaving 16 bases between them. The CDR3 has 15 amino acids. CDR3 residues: CAISQDSYRAGELFF. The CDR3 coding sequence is TGTGCCATCAGTCAAGACTCGTACAGGGCCGGGGAGCTGTTTTTT.

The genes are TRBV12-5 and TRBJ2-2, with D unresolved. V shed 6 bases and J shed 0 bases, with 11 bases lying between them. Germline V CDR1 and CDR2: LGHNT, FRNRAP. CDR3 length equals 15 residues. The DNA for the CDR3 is TGTGCTAGTGGACGTCAGATTTCGAACACCGGGGAGCTGTTTTTT. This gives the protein CASGRQISNTGELFF.